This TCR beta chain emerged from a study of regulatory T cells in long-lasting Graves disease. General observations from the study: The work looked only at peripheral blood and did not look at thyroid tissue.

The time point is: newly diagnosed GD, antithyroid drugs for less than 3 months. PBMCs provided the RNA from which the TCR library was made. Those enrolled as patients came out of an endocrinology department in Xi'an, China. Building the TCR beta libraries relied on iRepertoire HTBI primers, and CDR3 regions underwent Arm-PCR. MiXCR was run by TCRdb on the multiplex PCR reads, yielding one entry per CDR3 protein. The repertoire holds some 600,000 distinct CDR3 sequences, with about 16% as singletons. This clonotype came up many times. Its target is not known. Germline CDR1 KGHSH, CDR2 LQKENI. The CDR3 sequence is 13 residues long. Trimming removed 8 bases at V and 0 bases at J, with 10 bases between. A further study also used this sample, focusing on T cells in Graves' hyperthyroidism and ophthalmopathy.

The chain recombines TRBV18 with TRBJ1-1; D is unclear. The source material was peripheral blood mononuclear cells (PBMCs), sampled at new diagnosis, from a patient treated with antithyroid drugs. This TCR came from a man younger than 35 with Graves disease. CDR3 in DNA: TGTGCCAGCAGTCGGACGGTGAACACTGAAGCTTTCTTT. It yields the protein CASSRTVNTEAFF.